The next 7 T cell receptor beta chains were all read from a single sample in a study of blood T cell repertoires in COVID-19. The method was immunoSEQ multiplex PCR; TCRdb's version includes in-frame clones alone and lacks a portion of them. The table shows hundreds of thousands of clones, with around 83% occurring only once. Sequenced material: peripheral blood. These receptor sequences come from a man at least 80 years old with acute or convalescent COVID-19.

This clone was seen a handful of times. The chain employs TRBV5-4 and TRBJ2-7; tentatively, D is TRBD1 (6 bases). In germline, CDR1 is SGHNT, CDR2 YYREEE (reference sequence). V was pared by 0 bases and J by 5 bases, with 12 bases between. The CDR3 totals 14 residues. The CDR3 DNA reads as TGTGCCAGCAGCTTGGCTAACAGGGCTAACGAGCAGTACTTC. Translating it yields CASSLANRANEQYF.

The chain couples TRBV30 to TRBJ1-1; possible D gene TRBD1, 5 bases. The CDR3 totals 13 residues. Germline V gene sequence: CDR1 GTSNPN, CDR2 SVGIG (reference sequence). With 0 bases removed from V and 11 bases from J, the gap between germline ends came to 16 bases. The CDR3 region has the DNA TGTGCCTGGAGTGTACCGGGGGATAGAAGTGCTTTCTTT. Translating it yields CAWSVPGDRSAFF.

This clone was detected only once. CDR3 sequence: CASSDGQGEAFF. DNA of the CDR3: TGTGCCAGCTCCGACGGGCAGGGTGAAGCTTTCTTT. The chain is built from TRBV7-9 and TRBJ1-1, with TRBD1 as a possible D gene (5 bases). Trimming took 8 bases from V and 7 from J, leaving 14 bases between them. The CDR3 is made up of 12 amino acids. Germline CDR1 SEHNR, CDR2 FQNEAQ (reference sequence).

The gene calls are TRBV5-1 and TRBJ2-5; no firm D call. Germline CDR1 reads SGHRS; CDR2 reads YFSETQ. The V gene lost 0 bases and the J gene lost 7 bases, with 10 bases spanning the gap. This CDR3 region has 13 residues. The CDR3 is CASSLAGQVTQYF. The CDR3 DNA follows: TGCGCCAGCAGCTTGGCTGGGCAGGTGACCCAGTACTTC.

This chain links TRBV18 with TRBJ2-5; unclear D gene. Germline V gene data show CDR1 as KGHSH and CDR2 as LQKENI. V dropped 2 bases and J dropped 1 base, with 8 bases sitting between them. CDR3 length equals 14 residues. The CDR3 DNA follows: TGTGCCAGCTCACCAATGGGCCGCCAAGAGACCCAGTACTTC. It yields the protein CASSPMGRQETQYF.

This sequence joins TRBV2 and TRBJ2-7; no definite D call. This CDR3 has 11 amino acids. V lost 5 bases and J lost 3, with 5 bases in between. Germline V gives CDR1 SNHLY, CDR2 FYNNEI. Here the CDR3 reads CASSPRYEQYF. For the CDR3, the DNA is TGTGCCAGCAGTCCCCGCTACGAGCAGTACTTC.

Only one count was recorded for this clone. The gene calls are TRBV6-5 and TRBJ1-1; D not resolved. Trimming pared 5 bases from V and 1 base from J, leaving 14 bases between. The length of the CDR3 is 15 residues. The germline V gene encodes CDR1 MNHEY and CDR2 SVGAGI. This CDR3 is CASSPPPRGNTEAFF. Here the CDR3 DNA reads TGTGCCAGCAGTCCGCCCCCGAGAGGGAACACTGAAGCTTTCTTT.